A selection of T cell receptor beta chains follows, all from one sample in a study of shared clonotypes between healthy human individuals. Assay used: immunoSEQ multiplex PCR; TCRdb lists only in-frame clones, some missing. The table has under 2.5 million clones, 92% seen once. Sequenced input: naive CD4+ T cells from PBMCs. These receptors were collected from a man younger than 35 in good health. Some clones in this sample may be carry-over from other donors' samples. Each CDR3 is given with its conserved first and last residue. Fields, in order: V gene, clone size, J gene, D gene, CDR3 DNA, CDR3 protein. A D gene is named only where the DNA matches it firmly. Expanded clones get a size class; other rows say once, few or many, or leave the size out.

>TRBV5-1|NA|TRBJ1-1|TRBD1
TGCGCCAGCAGCTTCCAGGGGGGTCGGACTGAAGCTTTCTTT
CASSFQGGRTEAFF
>TRBV7-8|NA|TRBJ2-7|TRBD1
TGTGCCAGCAGCCAAAAAACAGGGGTCTACGAGCAGTACTTC
CASSQKTGVYEQYF
>TRBV27|NA|TRBJ1-2|NA
TGTGCCAGCAGCTCACGCGGGAGAAACTATGGCTACACCTTC
CASSSRGRNYGYTF
>TRBV5-5|NA|TRBJ2-5|NA
TGTGCCAGCAGCCCTTTTGGTTCGGAGACCCAGTACTTC
CASSPFGSETQYF
>TRBV18|NA|TRBJ1-4|NA
TGTGCCAGCTCACCACCAGGTCCCCAGAATGAAAAACTGTTTTTT
CASSPPGPQNEKLFF
>TRBV30|once|TRBJ2-3|TRBD2
TGTGCCTGGACGCCGGGACTAGCGGGAGGATCAGATACGCAGTATTTT
CAWTPGLAGGSDTQYF
>TRBV7-9|NA|TRBJ2-1|NA
TGTGCCAGCAAAGGCCTCTTCATAAACAATGAGCAGTTCTTC
CASKGLFINNEQFF
>TRBV7-2|NA|TRBJ2-7|NA
TGTGCCAGCAGCTGGGGACTCCTCTACGAGCAGTACTTC
CASSWGLLYEQYF
>TRBV2|once|TRBJ2-1|TRBD2
TGTGCCAGCAGAGGACTAGCGGGAAGCAATGAGCAGTTCTTC
CASRGLAGSNEQFF
>TRBV7-9|NA|TRBJ2-1|TRBD2
TGTGCCAGCAGCCGTCGACTAGCGGGAGGGGGAGGGGAGCAGTTCTTC
CASSRRLAGGGGEQFF
>TRBV10-3|NA|TRBJ2-3|TRBD2
TGTGCCATCAGTGGGGGTCGAGTTAGCGGGAGTAGCACAGATACGCAGTATTTT
CAISGGRVSGSSTDTQYF